The 25 T cell receptor beta chains below all came from one sample that was sequenced in a study of CD8+CD57+ T cells in acquired aplastic anemia. The study profiled TCR beta VDJ and CDR3 using genomic DNA as template. From the reads, TCRdb called clonotypes with MiXCR, one entry per CDR3 protein. Found here are about 420,000 distinct CDR3 sequences, 60% to 80% of them singletons; the top ten hold 3.5% to 4.5%. Sequenced input: sorted CD4+, CD8+, or CD8+CD57+ T cells (not recorded which) from PBMCs. The receptor source for this set is a human donor in good health, serving as a control.

Of note for this clonotype: The conserved closing phenylalanine or tryptophan is absent in this CDR3, likely reflecting a read error. The DNA is omitted, as the CDR3 cannot be located on it reliably, and the CDR3 follows TCRdb's listing. The chain couples TRBV2 to TRBJ1-1; the D call of TRBD1 is as the table states it, not checked on the DNA. Counting both end residues, the CDR3 totals 14 amino acids. Germline lookup yields CDR1 SNHLY and CDR2 FYNNEI. The CDR3 reads CASSQEAAKTEAFV.

Remarks on this clonotype: Compared with germline, one end of the junction differs, possibly owing to a read error. This CDR3 is CASSRQRGIAGDLFF. The CDR3 DNA reads TGTGCCAGCAGCCGGCAGAGGGGTATTGCCGGGGACCTGTTTTTT. The chain has TRBV2 and TRBJ2-2; D may match TRBD1 or TRBD2 (5 bases each). Per the germline V gene, CDR1 is SNHLY and CDR2 is FYNNEI. There are 15 residues in the CDR3.

Only a few counts were recorded for this clonotype. The gene calls are TRBV5-4 and TRBJ2-7; D gene ambiguous. CDR3 size: 15 residues. The germline V gene encodes CDR1 SGHNT and CDR2 YYREEE (reference sequence). Trimming left V 0 bases short and J 4 bases short, with 14 bases between. The CDR3 loop is CASSLAPGSGYEQYF. The CDR3 nucleotides read TGTGCCAGCAGCTTGGCCCCCGGCAGTGGGTACGAGCAGTACTTC.

As concerns this clonotype: At one end the junction does not follow the germline gene, possibly because of a read error. This chain joins TRBV7-2 and TRBJ2-5; TRBD2 is a possible D gene (5 bases). The CDR3 has 15 residues. Germline V gene data show CDR1 as SGHTA and CDR2 as FQGNSA. CDR3: CASSSIRGLWETHYF. Written as DNA, the CDR3 is TGCGCCAGCAGCTCAATAAGAGGGTTGTGGGAGACCCACTACTTC.

On this clonotype itself: Germline and junction disagree at one end, which may indicate a read error. The genes are TRBV7-2 and TRBJ1-6; D is perhaps TRBD1 (5 bases). This CDR3 comprises 14 residues. Germline-derived CDR1 and CDR2 are SGHTA and FQGNSA. The DNA for the CDR3 is TGTGCCAGCACCAGTCGGAACAGGCCTGGAAACACCATATTT. Translating gives CASTSRNRPGNTIF. Supplemented by reference TRBV7-2 and TRBJ1-6, the full variable domain reads GAGVSQSPSNKVTEKGKDVELRCDPISGHTALYWYRQSLGQGLEFLIYFQGNSAPDKSGLPSDRFSAERTGGSVSTLTIQRTQQEDSAVYLCASTSRNRPGNTIFGNGTRLTVT.

As regards this clonotype: A junction end diverges from the germline sequence, so it may reflect a read error. This chain links TRBV7-6 with TRBJ1-5; D is unclear. Looked up from germline, CDR1 is SGHVS and CDR2 is FNYEAQ. This CDR3 comprises 14 residues. CDR3 sequence: CASSQGAYDQSFQF. In nucleotides, the CDR3 is TGCGCCAGCAGCCAAGGTGCTTACGATCAGTCCTTCCAGTTT. Using reference TRBV7-6 and TRBJ1-5 for the parts outside the CDR3, the full variable domain is GAGVSQSPRYKVTKRGQDVALRCDPISGHVSLYWYRQALGQGPEFLTYFNYEAQQDKSGLPNDRFSAERPEGSISTLTIQRTEQRDSAMYRCASSQGAYDQSFQFGDGTRLSIL.

The rearrangement uses TRBV11-2 and TRBJ1-1; TRBD1 matches 9 bases. Germline-derived CDR1 and CDR2 are SGHAT and FQNNGV. Losses at the gene ends were 5 bases for V and 8 bases for J; bases not matched to a gene: 9. This CDR3 has 14 amino acids. This CDR3 reads CASSGQGSSGEAFF. The CDR3 nucleotides read TGTGCCAGCAGCGGACAGGGGAGCTCCGGAGAAGCTTTCTTT.

With regard to this clonotype: The CDR3 does not end in the conserved phenylalanine or tryptophan, so this is likely a read error. The DNA is omitted, as the CDR3 cannot be located on it reliably, and the CDR3 follows TCRdb's listing. The rearrangement uses TRBV7-2 and TRBJ1-1; TRBD1 is taken as the D call from the table, unchecked against the DNA. Germline lookup yields CDR1 SGHTA and CDR2 FQGNSA. Including both end residues, the CDR3 is 14 amino acids long. The CDR3: CASSLGGAQPQHFV.

This clonotype was counted once. The chain combines TRBV20-1 with TRBJ1-3, with 9 bases identical to TRBD1. Germline CDR1 DFQATT, CDR2 SNEGSKA (reference sequence). The CDR3 has 12 amino acids. V trimming: 3 bases; J trimming: 12 bases; junction bases outside the gene matches: 6. CDR3 amino acids: CSASTGGSYIYF. CDR3 DNA sequence: TGCAGTGCTAGTACAGGGGGCTCCTACATATATTTT.

Turning to this clonotype: The CDR3 does not close with the conserved phenylalanine or tryptophan, likely indicating a read error. Because the CDR3's place on the DNA is in doubt, the DNA is left out and the CDR3 is given as listed by TCRdb. This chain connects TRBV7-4 to TRBJ2-3; the table's D call of TRBD1 was not tested on the DNA. CDR1 and CDR2 (germline): SGHVT, SQSDAQ. Inclusive of both ends, the CDR3 amounts to 13 amino acids. The CDR3 reads CASSATGGETPYI.

Note on this clonotype: Since a much larger clone is just one base distant, this may be a read error. The chain couples TRBV6-2 or TRBV6-3 to TRBJ1-5, with TRBD1 as a possible D gene (5 bases). The CDR3 has 14 amino acids. Per germline, CDR1 MNHEY and CDR2 SVGEGT. CDR3 bases: TGTGCAAGCAGGCCAGGGCGGAACAATCAGCCCCAGCATTTT. This codes for CASRPGRNNQPQHF.

Notes on this clonotype: As the CDR3 is not closed by the conserved phenylalanine or tryptophan, this likely results from a read error. It is unclear where the CDR3 begins or ends on the DNA, so no DNA is shown, and the CDR3 is as TCRdb lists it. This chain connects TRBV7-9 to TRBJ1-2; TRBD1 was called by the table and not checked on the DNA. Germline loops: CDR1 SEHNR, CDR2 FQNEAQ (reference sequence). The CDR3 comprises 13 residues, both ends counted. The CDR3: CASSLATGVSSPL.

V usage is TRBV5-1 and J usage is TRBJ2-1, with 7 nucleotides matching TRBD2. V shed 4 bases and J 7 bases; nucleotides not matched to a gene: 8. Per germline, CDR1 SGHRS and CDR2 YFSETQ. The CDR3 has 14 residues. The CDR3 nucleotides are TGCGCCAGCAGCGTAGTGGGGGGGAGAAATGAGCAGTTCTTC. Translating gives CASSVVGGRNEQFF. Looking up the rest from reference TRBV5-1 and TRBJ2-1 gives the full variable domain: KAGVTQTPRYLIKTRGQQVTLSCSPISGHRSVSWYQQTPGQGLQFLFEYFSETQRNKGNFPGRFSGRQFSNSRSEMNVSTLELGDSALYLCASSVVGGRNEQFFGPGTRLTVL.

The chain is built from TRBV5-1 and TRBJ1-4; D gene ambiguous. This CDR3 region has 12 residues. CDR1 is SGHRS, CDR2 YFSETQ, per germline. The V gene lost 1 base and the J gene lost 6 bases, with 4 bases spanning the gap. CDR3 residues: CASSLTDEKLFF. In DNA form, the CDR3 reads TGCGCCAGCAGCTTGACGGATGAAAAACTGTTTTTT.

Note on this clonotype: No conserved phenylalanine or tryptophan is present at the end of the CDR3, so a read error is the likely explanation. No DNA is shown, since the ends of the CDR3 on it are uncertain; the CDR3 is the one TCRdb lists. The V gene is TRBV7-3, the J gene TRBJ2-5; the listed D gene, TRBD2, was not tested against the DNA. Germline V gene lookup returns CDR1 SGHTA and CDR2 FQGTGA. The CDR3 contains 13 residues when both ends are counted. CDR3 sequence reads: CASRTSGGETPYS.

Note on this clonotype: With a much larger clone just one base away, this may be a read error. The CDR3: CAGSPYWRGPRGGNTIYF. The CDR3 DNA sequence: TGTGCCGGCAGCCCCTATTGGAGGGGGCCTAGGGGGGGAAACACCATATATTTT. The chain employs TRBV11-2 and TRBJ1-3; 7 bases line up with TRBD1. The germline V gene encodes CDR1 SGHAT and CDR2 FQNNGV. The length of the CDR3 is 18 residues.

V is TRBV20-1 and J is TRBJ2-5; 7 nucleotides align to TRBD2. Germline V gene data show CDR1 as DFQATT and CDR2 as SNEGSKA (reference sequence). CDR3 size: 16 residues. The junction had 20 bases not matched to a gene; V was cut back by 4 bases and J by 9 bases. The CDR3 region has the DNA TGCAGTGCTACCCCAACGCTGGACTATTCACGGGAGGCCCAGTACTTC. It codes for CSATPTLDYSREAQYF.

The chain employs TRBV19 and TRBJ2-7; 8 nucleotides align to TRBD1. V dropped 6 bases and J dropped 2; count of bases not matched to a gene: 9. Germline CDR1 is LNHDA and CDR2 is SQIVND (reference sequence). This CDR3 contains 15 residues. The DNA for the CDR3 is TGTGCCAGTAGCCCGGGGACAGGCCTAACCTACGAGCAGTACTTC. Translation gives CASSPGTGLTYEQYF.

A single count supports this clonotype. Its ends do not fully match the called genes, so a read error is possible. The rearrangement uses TRBV7-4 and TRBJ2-7; D is perhaps TRBD1 (6 bases). CDR3 length equals 14 residues. Germline V lookup: CDR1 SGHVT, CDR2 SQSDAQ. The CDR3 protein is CASSHATGNYAQYF. DNA for the CDR3: TGTGCCAGCAGCCATGCAACAGGGAATTACGCGCAGTACTTC.

V is TRBV30 and J is TRBJ2-7; perhaps D is TRBD1 or TRBD2 (5 bases each). Trimming removed 2 bases from V and 0 bases from J, with 11 bases in between. Germline values: CDR1 GTSNPN, CDR2 SVGIG (reference sequence). The CDR3 sequence is 14 residues long. In DNA, the CDR3 is TGTGCCTGGAGTTGGGACGCCAACTCCTACGAGCAGTACTTC. It is translated as CAWSWDANSYEQYF. Looking up the rest from reference TRBV30 and TRBJ2-7 gives the full variable domain: SQTIHQWPATLVQPVGSPLSLECTVEGTSNPNLYWYRQAAGRGLQLLFYSVGIGQISSEVPQNLSASRPQDRQFILSSKKLLLSDSGFYLCAWSWDANSYEQYFGPGTRLTVT.

This clonotype was seen ten or more times. The rearrangement uses TRBV14 and TRBJ1-5; perhaps TRBD1 as D (5 bases). In germline, CDR1 is SGHDN, CDR2 FVKESK. V was trimmed by 4 bases and J by 3 bases, leaving 7 bases between them. CDR3 length equals 13 residues. The CDR3: CASSLGTNQPQHF. The CDR3, as DNA: TGTGCCAGCAGCCTTGGGACCAATCAGCCCCAGCATTTT.

On this clonotype itself: The CDR3 does not end in the conserved phenylalanine or tryptophan, so this is likely a read error. The limits of the CDR3 on the DNA are not certain, so only TCRdb's listed CDR3 is given. This chain links TRBV19 with TRBJ2-3; the table names TRBD1, a call not compared with the DNA. Counting both end residues, the CDR3 totals 14 amino acids. The germline CDR1 and CDR2 sequences are LNHDA and SQIVND (reference sequence). CDR3 loop: CASSIGGARDSPLL.

About this clonotype itself: This CDR3 fails to terminate in the conserved phenylalanine or tryptophan, so it likely reflects a read error. Because the CDR3's place on the DNA is in doubt, the DNA is left out and the CDR3 is given as listed by TCRdb. The chain employs TRBV7-4 and TRBJ1-1. CDR1 is SGHVT, CDR2 SQSDAQ, per germline. Counting both end residues, the CDR3 totals 12 amino acids. The CDR3 is CASSVGGRGGLH.

Turning to this clonotype: A read error is likely, as this CDR3 ends without the conserved phenylalanine or tryptophan. It is unclear where the CDR3 begins or ends on the DNA, so no DNA is shown, and the CDR3 is as TCRdb lists it. The chain links TRBV9 to TRBJ2-2; the D call of TRBD2 is as the table states it, not checked on the DNA. CDR1 SGDLS and CDR2 YYNGEE come from the germline V gene. Termini included, the CDR3 measures 11 amino acids. This CDR3 is CASSVSEDRYI.

V usage is TRBV6-5 and J usage is TRBJ1-1; TRBD1 agrees at 7 bases. From germline, CDR1 is MNHEY and CDR2 SVGAGI. After removal of 0 bases from V and 10 bases from J, the junction contained 14 bases not matched to a gene. The CDR3 is 16 amino acids. CDR3: CASSYSPRDRSFGAFF. The CDR3, as DNA: TGTGCCAGCAGTTACTCGCCCCGGGACAGATCTTTTGGAGCTTTCTTT.